This T cell receptor (beta chain) was found in a study of cytomegalovirus exposure and HLA in healthy donors. Findings and limits, study-wide: Links to common viral pathogens appeared, in a later analysis, for several of the most significant clusters. Rare TCR sequences predominated, though certain public TCRs were found in many donors.

The PCR made use of 60 Vbeta and 13 Jbeta primers. Only in-frame clones appear in the TCRdb table, and some are missing; sequencing was by immunoSEQ multiplex PCR. The sample includes 190,000 or so clones, around 79% seen only once; the top ten take less than 2%. The CDR3 runs 13 residues. V gave up 5 bases and J gave up 3 bases; unmatched junction bases: 2. Germline V gives CDR1 SSHAT, CDR2 FNYEAQ (reference sequence). This clone showed up just once. Its antigen is as yet unknown. Sample: PBMCs. This chain uses TRBV7-7 with TRBJ2-5; TRBD1 aligns across 8 bases. This clonotype was obtained from a girl between 10 and 17 years old in good health and CMV-seropositive. The CDR3 sequence is CASSQDREETQYF. The DNA for the CDR3 is TGTGCCAGCAGCCAGGACAGGGAAGAGACCCAGTACTTC.